These 5 T cell receptor beta chains originate from one sample sequenced in a study of OX40 agonist ivuxolimab in advanced cancers. Produced via immunoSEQ multiplex PCR; TCRdb's table is partial and in-frame only. Counted here are around 74,000 clones, 92% occurring once; the ten biggest clones make up approximately 0.48%. Sequences were derived from CD4+ or CD8+ T cells sorted from blood, sampled in a trial of the OX40 agonist ivuxolimab. All receptors derive from an adult with an advanced solid tumor such as melanoma, head and neck, liver or kidney cancer.

The gene calls are TRBV11-1 and TRBJ2-5; 13 positions match TRBD2. The V and J ends lost 6 bases and 5 bases, in that order; junction bases with no gene match: 6. Germline V gene lookup returns CDR1 SGHAT and CDR2 FQDESV (reference sequence). This CDR3 comprises 15 residues. CDR3 in DNA: TGTGCCAGCAGGTCCGGGACTAGCGGGGAGGAGACCCAGTACTTC. Its protein product is CASRSGTSGEETQYF.

This chain joins TRBV5-1 and TRBJ2-6; possibly TRBD1 or TRBD2 for D (5 bases each). V was shortened by 0 bases and J by 4 bases, with 11 bases between the two germline ends. This CDR3 is built from 16 residues. Per germline, CDR1 SGHRS and CDR2 YFSETQ. The chain's CDR3 is CASSLGGARGANVLTF. DNA for the CDR3: TGCGCCAGCAGCTTGGGAGGGGCGCGGGGGGCCAACGTCCTGACTTTC.

The V and J genes are TRBV5-4 and TRBJ2-3; D remains ambiguous. Germline V gives CDR1 SGHNT, CDR2 YYREEE (reference sequence). Trimming pared 0 bases from V and 3 bases from J, leaving 5 bases between. There are 13 residues in the CDR3. The CDR3 DNA reads TGTGCCAGCAGCTTGGTGCCAACAGATACGCAGTATTTT. Translated: CASSLVPTDTQYF.

In nucleotides, the CDR3 is TGTGCCATCAGGACGGGACTGGGGACTAGCGGGGGGGGTTCCTACGAGCAGTACTTC. This encodes CAIRTGLGTSGGGSYEQYF. The J gene is TRBJ2-7, the V gene TRBV10-3; 16 bases line up with TRBD2. The CDR3 covers 19 residues. Losses at the gene ends were 6 bases for V and 1 base for J; bases not matched to a gene: 12. Germline CDR1 reads ENHRY; CDR2 reads SYGVKD.

CDR3 in amino acids: CASTLNAGTLEQYF. The DNA for the CDR3 is TGTGCCAGCACCTTAAATGCCGGGACACTCGAGCAGTACTTC. V and J are TRBV28 and TRBJ2-7, with D tentatively TRBD1 (6 bases). The CDR3 spans 14 residues. Germline V lookup: CDR1 MDHEN, CDR2 SYDVKM. Trimming stripped 7 bases from V and 6 bases from J, with 19 bases between.